These 2 T cell receptor beta chains were sequenced from one sample in a study of cytomegalovirus exposure and HLA in healthy donors. PCR was performed using 60 Vbeta and 13 Jbeta primers. Produced via immunoSEQ multiplex PCR; TCRdb's table is partial and in-frame only. The profile shows 85,000 to 100,000 clones, around 64% of them singletons. Sequencing was carried out using PBMCs. These receptors were obtained from a human donor in good health.

A few counts support this clone. CDR3 region: CASSQDYRGNEQFF. The CDR3 coding sequence is TGTGCCAGCAGCCAAGATTACAGGGGCAATGAGCAGTTCTTC. This chain connects TRBV4-2 to TRBJ2-1, with 7 nucleotides matching TRBD1. CDR3 length equals 14 residues. V trimming: 0 bases; J trimming: 6 bases; junction bases outside the gene matches: 2. CDR1 is LGHNA and CDR2 is YNFKEQ in the germline V gene.

The V call is TRBV19, the J call TRBJ2-1; 12 positions agree with TRBD2. Germline V gene sequence: CDR1 LNHDA, CDR2 SQIVND (reference sequence). The junction had 10 bases not matched to a gene; V was cut back by 2 bases and J by 8 bases. This CDR3 contains 17 residues. DNA of the CDR3: TGTGCCAGTAGTATAACTAGCGGGGGGCCAGGTAAGGATGAGCAGTTCTTC. This translates into CASSITSGGPGKDEQFF.